These T cell receptor beta chains were read from a single sample in a study of blood T cell repertoires in COVID-19. TCRdb's copy holds only in-frame clones and misses some; the assay was immunoSEQ multiplex PCR. The sample includes about 210,000 clones, about 88% of them seen just once. The sample consisted of peripheral blood. These receptors all come from a man between 65 and 80 years old with acute or convalescent COVID-19. Both conserved end residues are part of each CDR3. Each record gives: J gene, D gene, V gene, CDR3 length, clone size, CDR3 DNA, CDR3 protein. A D gene is named only where the DNA matches it firmly. Only some rows state a clone size, as once, few, many or a class for expanded clones.

j_gene: TRBJ1-1
d_gene: -
v_gene: TRBV4-1
len: 13
abundance: -
CDR3nt: TGCGCCAGCAGCCAAGCAAAGAACACTGAAGCTTTCTTT
CDR3aa: CASSQAKNTEAFF

j_gene: TRBJ2-6
d_gene: -
v_gene: TRBV5-1
len: 17
abundance: -
CDR3nt: TGCGCCAGCAGCTGGGGGACAAGGTTCTCTGGGGCCAACGTCCTGACTTTC
CDR3aa: CASSWGTRFSGANVLTF

j_gene: TRBJ1-6
d_gene: -
v_gene: TRBV14
len: 16
abundance: -
CDR3nt: TGTGCCAGCAGCCAAGCCGTCGGAGCCTATAATTCACCCCTCCACTTT
CDR3aa: CASSQAVGAYNSPLHF

j_gene: TRBJ2-1
d_gene: -
v_gene: TRBV6-5
len: 14
abundance: -
CDR3nt: TGTGCCAGCAGTTATCAGGGTTGGGGCAATGAGCAGTTCTTC
CDR3aa: CASSYQGWGNEQFF

j_gene: TRBJ2-2
d_gene: TRBD1
v_gene: TRBV29-1
len: 15
abundance: few
CDR3nt: TGCAGCGTTGAAGTAAACCGGGACAGCACCGGGGAGCTGTTTTTT
CDR3aa: CSVEVNRDSTGELFF

j_gene: TRBJ1-3
d_gene: -
v_gene: TRBV6-5
len: 15
abundance: -
CDR3nt: TGTGCCAGCAGTAACACAGGGAACTCTGGAAACACCATATATTTT
CDR3aa: CASSNTGNSGNTIYF

j_gene: TRBJ2-7
d_gene: -
v_gene: TRBV28
len: 15
abundance: -
CDR3nt: TGTGCCAGCAGCTCCATGGCCAGGGTGGTTTACGAGCAGTACTTC
CDR3aa: CASSSMARVVYEQYF

j_gene: TRBJ1-2
d_gene: TRBD1
v_gene: TRBV19
len: 14
abundance: -
CDR3nt: TGTGCCAGTAGTACCCGGGACAGTAACTATGGCTACACCTTC
CDR3aa: CASSTRDSNYGYTF

j_gene: TRBJ2-5
d_gene: -
v_gene: TRBV4-1
len: 17
abundance: -
CDR3nt: TGCGCCAGCAGCCAAGATGAAGCAGGGTCCATGATGGAGACCCAGTACTTC
CDR3aa: CASSQDEAGSMMETQYF

j_gene: TRBJ2-3
d_gene: TRBD2
v_gene: TRBV6-5
len: 16
abundance: once
CDR3nt: TGTGCCAGCAGTTACTCGTCGGGAGGTCCCCCAGATACGCAGTATTTT
CDR3aa: CASSYSSGGPPDTQYF

j_gene: TRBJ2-1
d_gene: -
v_gene: TRBV11-2
len: 15
abundance: -
CDR3nt: TGTGCCAGCAGCTACGACAGGGGAGGGTACAATGAGCAGTTCTTC
CDR3aa: CASSYDRGGYNEQFF

j_gene: TRBJ1-2
d_gene: TRBD1
v_gene: TRBV2
len: 15
abundance: -
CDR3nt: TGTGCCAGCAGTGCCGGGACAGGGTCTAACTATGGCTACACCTTC
CDR3aa: CASSAGTGSNYGYTF

j_gene: TRBJ1-4
d_gene: -
v_gene: TRBV12-3/TRBV12-4
len: 13
abundance: -
CDR3nt: TGTGCCAGCAGTTCAGGGTGGGGTGAAAAACTGTTTTTT
CDR3aa: CASSSGWGEKLFF

j_gene: TRBJ2-7
d_gene: TRBD2
v_gene: TRBV30
len: 13
abundance: -
CDR3nt: TGTGCCTGCACCTTAGCGGGAGGCTACGAGCAGTACTTC
CDR3aa: CACTLAGGYEQYF

j_gene: TRBJ2-3
d_gene: TRBD2
v_gene: TRBV30
len: 13
abundance: -
CDR3nt: TGTGCCTGGAGGAGGGACTACACAGATACGCAGTATTTT
CDR3aa: CAWRRDYTDTQYF

j_gene: TRBJ2-7
d_gene: TRBD1
v_gene: TRBV7-9
len: 13
abundance: many
CDR3nt: TGTGCCAGCAGCTCAAGGGGGCCCTACGAGCAGTACTTC
CDR3aa: CASSSRGPYEQYF

j_gene: TRBJ2-6
d_gene: -
v_gene: TRBV5-4
len: 17
abundance: -
CDR3nt: TGTGCCAGCAGCTTGCAGACCGGATCGGGGGGGGCCAACGTCCTGACTTTC
CDR3aa: CASSLQTGSGGANVLTF

j_gene: TRBJ2-2
d_gene: TRBD1
v_gene: TRBV27
len: 15
abundance: -
CDR3nt: TGTGCCAGCAGTCCCCGGGACAGGGGGCCCGGGGAGCTGTTTTTT
CDR3aa: CASSPRDRGPGELFF

j_gene: TRBJ2-1
d_gene: TRBD2
v_gene: TRBV15
len: 17
abundance: -
CDR3nt: TGTGCCACCAGCAGAGAGAGTAGCGGGAGGGCCTACAATGAGCAGTTCTTC
CDR3aa: CATSRESSGRAYNEQFF

j_gene: TRBJ2-7
d_gene: -
v_gene: TRBV7-9
len: 17
abundance: -
CDR3nt: TGTGCCAGCGTCGGAGGACGCGGGAAACATGGGTCCTACGAGCAGTACTTC
CDR3aa: CASVGGRGKHGSYEQYF

j_gene: TRBJ2-6
d_gene: TRBD1
v_gene: TRBV9
len: 16
abundance: -
CDR3nt: TGTGCCAGCAGCAACAGGGGGCTAGCTGGGGCCAACGTCCTGACTTTC
CDR3aa: CASSNRGLAGANVLTF

j_gene: TRBJ1-2
d_gene: TRBD1
v_gene: TRBV28
len: 15
abundance: -
CDR3nt: TGTGCCAGCAGTTTTGGGAGGACAGGAACGGGAGGCTACACCTTC
CDR3aa: CASSFGRTGTGGYTF

j_gene: TRBJ1-6
d_gene: -
v_gene: TRBV7-9
len: 16
abundance: -
CDR3nt: TGTGCCAGCAGCCCTTTGACAGGAAGCTATAATTCACCCCTCCACTTT
CDR3aa: CASSPLTGSYNSPLHF

j_gene: TRBJ2-3
d_gene: -
v_gene: TRBV11-2
len: 11
abundance: -
CDR3nt: TGTGCCAGCAGCCCAAAGGGGACGCAGTATTTT
CDR3aa: CASSPKGTQYF

j_gene: TRBJ2-6
d_gene: TRBD2
v_gene: TRBV19
len: 17
abundance: -
CDR3nt: TGTGCCAGTAGTATCGCTAGCGGGAGCGCCGGGGCCAACGTCCTGACTTTC
CDR3aa: CASSIASGSAGANVLTF

j_gene: TRBJ2-1
d_gene: TRBD1
v_gene: TRBV27
len: 15
abundance: -
CDR3nt: TGTGCCAGCAGTTCAAACCGGGACAGCAACAATGAGCAGTTCTTC
CDR3aa: CASSSNRDSNNEQFF

j_gene: TRBJ2-1
d_gene: -
v_gene: TRBV5-4
len: 15
abundance: once
CDR3nt: TGTGCCAGCAGCTTGGAAGGGGCCTCCTACAATGAGCAGTTCTTC
CDR3aa: CASSLEGASYNEQFF

j_gene: TRBJ1-1
d_gene: -
v_gene: TRBV12-5
len: 16
abundance: once
CDR3nt: TGTGCTAGTGGTTTGGTACTTCAGGGACTCAACACTGAAGCTTTCTTT
CDR3aa: CASGLVLQGLNTEAFF

j_gene: TRBJ2-1
d_gene: TRBD2
v_gene: TRBV9
len: 16
abundance: -
CDR3nt: TGTGCCAGCAGCGTAGGCGGGACTAGCGGGAGGAATGAGCAGTTCTTC
CDR3aa: CASSVGGTSGRNEQFF

j_gene: TRBJ1-4
d_gene: -
v_gene: TRBV5-1
len: 16
abundance: -
CDR3nt: TGCGCCAGCAGCTTGGCCTGGGGCAGGGTGTCGGAAAAACTGTTTTTT
CDR3aa: CASSLAWGRVSEKLFF

j_gene: TRBJ2-1
d_gene: TRBD2
v_gene: TRBV5-1
len: 16
abundance: once
CDR3nt: TGCGCCAGCAGCTTAATAGCGGGAGAGGGCCCCAATGAGCAGTTCTTC
CDR3aa: CASSLIAGEGPNEQFF

j_gene: TRBJ1-3
d_gene: -
v_gene: TRBV9
len: 15
abundance: -
CDR3nt: TGTGCCAGCAGCCCCGAAGGGGCCTCTGGAAACACCATATATTTT
CDR3aa: CASSPEGASGNTIYF

j_gene: TRBJ1-3
d_gene: -
v_gene: TRBV7-8
len: 15
abundance: -
CDR3nt: TGTGCCAGCAGCCTTGGGGGACATGCTGGAAACACCATATATTTT
CDR3aa: CASSLGGHAGNTIYF

j_gene: TRBJ2-1
d_gene: TRBD2
v_gene: TRBV6-2/TRBV6-3
len: 17
abundance: -
CDR3nt: TGTGCCAGCAGTCATGGACTAGCGGGAGCTAGCTACAATGAGCAGTTCTTC
CDR3aa: CASSHGLAGASYNEQFF

j_gene: TRBJ1-5
d_gene: -
v_gene: TRBV6-2/TRBV6-3
len: 12
abundance: -
CDR3nt: TGTGCCAGCAGCCCTCGTTCCCAGCCCCAGCATTTT
CDR3aa: CASSPRSQPQHF

j_gene: TRBJ1-1
d_gene: -
v_gene: TRBV5-4
len: 14
abundance: -
CDR3nt: TGTGCCAGCAGCTTGCGGGGATTGAACACTGAAGCTTTCTTT
CDR3aa: CASSLRGLNTEAFF

j_gene: TRBJ1-5
d_gene: -
v_gene: TRBV6-5
len: 15
abundance: -
CDR3nt: TGTGCCAGCACCTCAGGGATTTATAGCAATCAGCCCCAGCATTTT
CDR3aa: CASTSGIYSNQPQHF

j_gene: TRBJ2-7
d_gene: TRBD1
v_gene: TRBV18
len: 14
abundance: -
CDR3nt: TGTGCCAGCATACCGGACAGGGCCTCCTACGAGCAGTACTTC
CDR3aa: CASIPDRASYEQYF

j_gene: TRBJ1-1
d_gene: TRBD1
v_gene: TRBV9
len: 14
abundance: -
CDR3nt: TGTGCCAGCAGCGTAGGGACAGGGAACACTGAAGCTTTCTTT
CDR3aa: CASSVGTGNTEAFF

j_gene: TRBJ1-3
d_gene: TRBD1
v_gene: TRBV5-4
len: 15
abundance: -
CDR3nt: TGTGCCAGCAGGGACTACGGGACAGGGGATTACACCATATATTTT
CDR3aa: CASRDYGTGDYTIYF

j_gene: TRBJ1-5
d_gene: -
v_gene: TRBV27
len: 15
abundance: -
CDR3nt: TGTGCCAGCAGTTCCCTCGGAACGGGGAGGCAGCCCCAGCATTTT
CDR3aa: CASSSLGTGRQPQHF

j_gene: TRBJ1-2
d_gene: -
v_gene: TRBV6-5
len: 14
abundance: -
CDR3nt: TGTGCCAGCCGTACTTGGGGCGCAAACTATGGCTACACCTTC
CDR3aa: CASRTWGANYGYTF

j_gene: TRBJ2-6
d_gene: -
v_gene: TRBV5-1
len: 14
abundance: -
CDR3nt: TGCGCCAGCAGCTCGAGCTCTGGGGCCAACGTCCTGACTTTC
CDR3aa: CASSSSSGANVLTF

j_gene: TRBJ1-4
d_gene: TRBD1
v_gene: TRBV4-3
len: 16
abundance: -
CDR3nt: TGCGCCAGCAGCCAAAGCGGACAGGGGGTTGGTGAAAAACTGTTTTTT
CDR3aa: CASSQSGQGVGEKLFF

j_gene: TRBJ2-1
d_gene: TRBD2
v_gene: TRBV7-2
len: 16
abundance: -
CDR3nt: TGTGCCAGCAGCTTAGCCGGGACTAGCGGACACAATGAGCAGTTCTTC
CDR3aa: CASSLAGTSGHNEQFF

j_gene: TRBJ1-2
d_gene: -
v_gene: TRBV28
len: 14
abundance: -
CDR3nt: TGTGCCAGCAGTCTTAGAGACAGTAACTATGGCTACACCTTC
CDR3aa: CASSLRDSNYGYTF

j_gene: TRBJ1-2
d_gene: -
v_gene: TRBV10-3
len: 12
abundance: -
CDR3nt: TGTGCCATCAGTGAGACGGGAGATGGCTACACCTTC
CDR3aa: CAISETGDGYTF

j_gene: TRBJ1-2
d_gene: -
v_gene: TRBV19
len: 13
abundance: -
CDR3nt: TGTGCCAGTAGACGGTATGAGGGTGGGGGCTACACCTTC
CDR3aa: CASRRYEGGGYTF

j_gene: TRBJ2-1
d_gene: TRBD2
v_gene: TRBV10-3
len: 18
abundance: -
CDR3nt: TGTGCCATCAGTGAGGAACTAGCGGGAGGCCTTATTTACAATGAGCAGTTCTTC
CDR3aa: CAISEELAGGLIYNEQFF

j_gene: TRBJ2-7
d_gene: -
v_gene: TRBV28
len: 14
abundance: once
CDR3nt: TGTGCCAGCAGTCCTTTGGGGGCAGCCTACGAGCAGTACTTC
CDR3aa: CASSPLGAAYEQYF

j_gene: TRBJ1-5
d_gene: TRBD1
v_gene: TRBV10-3
len: 17
abundance: -
CDR3nt: TGTGCCATCAGTGAGTCGGGACAGGGGGCCTTCAATCAGCCCCAGCATTTT
CDR3aa: CAISESGQGAFNQPQHF

j_gene: TRBJ2-3
d_gene: TRBD2
v_gene: TRBV30
len: 15
abundance: -
CDR3nt: TGTGCCTGGAGACTAGCGGGAACTAGCACAGATACGCAGTATTTT
CDR3aa: CAWRLAGTSTDTQYF

j_gene: TRBJ1-1
d_gene: TRBD1
v_gene: TRBV5-1
len: 17
abundance: -
CDR3nt: TGCGCCAGCAGCTCAGTCCCGGGACAGGGTTGGAACACTGAAGCTTTCTTT
CDR3aa: CASSSVPGQGWNTEAFF

j_gene: TRBJ2-5
d_gene: TRBD2
v_gene: TRBV19
len: 16
abundance: -
CDR3nt: TGTGCCAGTAGAACCAATAGCGGGAGTTCGCGAGAGACCCAGTACTTC
CDR3aa: CASRTNSGSSRETQYF

j_gene: TRBJ2-7
d_gene: TRBD1
v_gene: TRBV19
len: 15
abundance: -
CDR3nt: TGTGCCAGTAGTACGATAGGACAGGGGGTTCGGGAGCAGTACTTC
CDR3aa: CASSTIGQGVREQYF

j_gene: TRBJ2-5
d_gene: TRBD1
v_gene: TRBV2
len: 15
abundance: -
CDR3nt: TGTGCCAGCAGTGGCCGGACAGGGGTTTACGGGACCCAGTACTTC
CDR3aa: CASSGRTGVYGTQYF

j_gene: TRBJ2-3
d_gene: -
v_gene: TRBV7-8
len: 13
abundance: -
CDR3nt: TGTGCCAGCAGCTTGGTAGCTCCAGATACGCAGTATTTT
CDR3aa: CASSLVAPDTQYF